This T cell receptor beta chain stems from a study of T cell responses to AZD1222 COVID-19 vaccine. Points from the study as a whole: Donors were mostly white British, more females; clonal diversity possibly underestimated.

For this clone: Antigen specificity is unknown.

Sequencing was performed with immunoSEQ multiplex PCR; in TCRdb, only in-frame clones are kept and a portion is missing. The sample lists over 150,000 clones, 87% occurring once. Sequencing used peripheral blood, obtained 28 days after the second AZD1222 dose. This sequence originates from an adult who received the AZD1222 COVID-19 vaccine.

Written as DNA, the CDR3 is TGCAGTGCTAGTAGCAGGGGCCAATCCGATTCACCCCTCCACTTT. Residues: CSASSRGQSDSPLHF. This chain joins TRBV20-1 and TRBJ1-6; tentatively, D is TRBD1 (6 bases). Germline V gene lookup returns CDR1 DFQATT and CDR2 SNEGSKA (reference sequence). V was cut by 3 bases and J by 8 bases, with 17 bases left in between. The CDR3 totals 15 residues.